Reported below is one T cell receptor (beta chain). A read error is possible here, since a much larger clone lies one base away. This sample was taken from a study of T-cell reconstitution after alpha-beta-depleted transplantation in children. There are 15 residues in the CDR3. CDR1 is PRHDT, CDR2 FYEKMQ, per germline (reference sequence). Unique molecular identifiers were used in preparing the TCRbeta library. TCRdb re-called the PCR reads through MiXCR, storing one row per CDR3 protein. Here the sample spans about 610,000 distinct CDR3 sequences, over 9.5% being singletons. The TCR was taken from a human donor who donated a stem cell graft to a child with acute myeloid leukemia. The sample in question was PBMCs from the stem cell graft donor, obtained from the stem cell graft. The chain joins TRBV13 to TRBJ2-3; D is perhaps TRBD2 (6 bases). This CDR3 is CACSLSRSGADTQYF. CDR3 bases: TGTGCCTGCAGCCTATCCAGGTCGGGGGCAGATACGCAGTATTTT. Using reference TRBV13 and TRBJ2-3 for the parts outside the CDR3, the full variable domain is AAGVIQSPRHLIKEKRETATLKCYPIPRHDTVYWYQQGPGQDPQFLISFYEKMQSDKGSIPDRFSAQQFSDYHSELNMSSLELGDSALYFCACSLSRSGADTQYFGPGTRLTVL.